These T cell receptor beta chains were read from a single sample in a study of beta chain features in type 1 diabetes. Sequencing was performed with immunoSEQ multiplex PCR; in TCRdb, only in-frame clones are kept and a portion is missing. The table shows some 350,000 clones, with 9.5% to 10% occurring only once. Sequenced: central memory CD4+ T cells from blood. The source is a man aged 30 to 45 with type 1 diabetes. Each CDR3 is given with its conserved first and last residue. D genes are given only for firm matches. For some rows the clone size is stated as once, few or many, or as a class when expanded; others skip it.

j_call d_call v_call cdr3_length clone_size cdr3_nt cdr3_aa
TRBJ2-5 . TRBV7-7 12 . TGTGCTAGCAGCCCATCAGGAGAGACCCAGTACTTC CASSPSGETQYF
TRBJ1-4 . TRBV7-2 15 few TGTGCCAGCAGCTTAGCCAAACAGGTTAATGAAAAACTGTTTTTT CASSLAKQVNEKLFF
TRBJ2-1 TRBD1 TRBV7-2 15 . TGTGCCAGCAGCTTAGTCGGACAGGTTAACAATGAGCAGTTCTTC CASSLVGQVNNEQFF
TRBJ2-1 . TRBV18 14 few TGTGCCAGCTCCCCCGGCGGCCCCCAAAATGAGCAGTTCTTC CASSPGGPQNEQFF
TRBJ2-1 . TRBV18 13 few TGTGCCAGCTCACCACAAGTCTCGGATGAGCAGTTCTTC CASSPQVSDEQFF
TRBJ1-2 . TRBV25-1 13 few TGTGCCAGCAGCTTAGAGGCAGCCTATGGCTACACCTTC CASSLEAAYGYTF
TRBJ1-1 . TRBV5-4 12 few TGTGCCAGCAGCTGGGACTACACTGAAGCTTTCTTT CASSWDYTEAFF
TRBJ2-5 . TRBV4-1 14 few TGCGCCAGCAGCCAACCAACCTCCGGAGTGACCCAGTACTTC CASSQPTSGVTQYF
TRBJ2-5 TRBD1 TRBV18 15 . TGTGCCAGCTCACCACCTAGACAGGGTCCGGAGACCCAGTACTTC CASSPPRQGPETQYF
TRBJ1-4 . TRBV5-4 14 few TGTGCCAGCAGCGCACAACAGGGTCGCGAAAAACTGTTTTTT CASSAQQGREKLFF
TRBJ2-2 . TRBV28 13 . TGTGCCAGCAGTTCGGAAAACACCGGGGAGCTGTTTTTT CASSSENTGELFF
TRBJ2-7 TRBD2 TRBV5-4 15 . TGTGCCAGCAGCTTGATGGGAGCGGGAGTCCCCGAGCAGTACTTC CASSLMGAGVPEQYF
TRBJ1-2 TRBD1 TRBV14 15 few TGTGCCAGCAGCCAAGATTATCGGACAGGGGTTGGCTACACCTTC CASSQDYRTGVGYTF
TRBJ2-3 . TRBV7-9 12 . TGTGCCAGCAGCCTAGTCCCAGATATGCAGTATTTT CASSLVPDMQYF
TRBJ1-2 . TRBV28 13 . TGTGCCAGCAGTTTAAGAGATGTCTATGGCTACACCTTC CASSLRDVYGYTF
TRBJ2-7 . TRBV7-2 11 . TGTGCCAGCAGCTTAGTTGGGGAGCAGTACTTC CASSLVGEQYF
TRBJ2-5 . TRBV7-2 15 few TGTGCCAGCAGCTTACGGGGTTCTTCCGGAGAGACCCAGTACTTC CASSLRGSSGETQYF
TRBJ2-3 . TRBV9 14 . TGTGCCAGCAGCTTAGCCGGGGGTGAAGATACGCAGTATTTT CASSLAGGEDTQYF
TRBJ1-1 TRBD1 TRBV2 14 . TGTGCCAGCAGTGAAGGGACAGGGGTCTTTGAAGCTTTCTTT CASSEGTGVFEAFF
TRBJ2-7 . TRBV7-2 16 . TGTGCCAGCAGCTCCTTCCAGGGGCCTCTCTCCTACGAGCAGTACTTC CASSSFQGPLSYEQYF
TRBJ1-4 . TRBV10-3 13 many TGTGCCATCAGTGGTGGTGCGGTAGGAAAACTGTTTTTT CAISGGAVGKLFF
TRBJ2-1 TRBD2 TRBV18 18 . TGTGCCAGCTCACCCCCTGGGACTAGCGGGAGGACATACAATGAGCAGTTCTTC CASSPPGTSGRTYNEQFF
TRBJ2-3 . TRBV5-4 13 . TGTGCCAGCAGCTTGGACTACTCAGATACGCAGTATTTT CASSLDYSDTQYF
TRBJ2-1 . TRBV25-1 13 many TGTGCCAGCAGTGGCCTTATAGGAGGTGAGCAGTTCTTC CASSGLIGGEQFF
TRBJ1-4 TRBD1 TRBV4-1 17 few TGCGCCAGCAGGCCCGGGACAGGGGGCAGGCGGAATGAAAAACTGTTTTTT CASRPGTGGRRNEKLFF
TRBJ2-1 . TRBV9 15 few TGTGCCAGCAGCGCCTTGGGAGATACCTACAATGAGCAGTTCTTC CASSALGDTYNEQFF
TRBJ1-5 . TRBV6-5 13 . TGTGCCAGCAGTCAGGAGGGCAATCAGCCCCAGCATTTT CASSQEGNQPQHF
TRBJ2-5 TRBD2 TRBV11-3 15 . TGTGCCAGCAGCCTCAAAGCGGGGGCCCAAGAGACCCAGTACTTC CASSLKAGAQETQYF